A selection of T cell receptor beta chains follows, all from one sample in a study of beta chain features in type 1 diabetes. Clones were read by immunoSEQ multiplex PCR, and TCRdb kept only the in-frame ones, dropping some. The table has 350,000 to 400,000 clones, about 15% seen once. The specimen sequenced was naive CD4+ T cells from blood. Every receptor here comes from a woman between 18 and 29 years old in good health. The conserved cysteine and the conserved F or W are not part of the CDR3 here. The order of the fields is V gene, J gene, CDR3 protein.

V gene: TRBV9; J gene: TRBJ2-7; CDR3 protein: ASSVGTEQTWYEQY
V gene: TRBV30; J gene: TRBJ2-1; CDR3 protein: AGLQGVQF
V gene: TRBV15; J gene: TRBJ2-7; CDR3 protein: ATSRDQSGEQY
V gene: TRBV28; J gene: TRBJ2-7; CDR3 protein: ASRSGTDGGQQY
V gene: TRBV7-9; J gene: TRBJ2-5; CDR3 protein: ASSLVGGLQETQY
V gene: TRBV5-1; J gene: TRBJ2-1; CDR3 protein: ASSRDGGKSDEQF
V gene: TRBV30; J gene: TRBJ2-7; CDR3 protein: AWSVLRGYYEQY
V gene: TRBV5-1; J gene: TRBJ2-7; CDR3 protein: ASAGVSYEQY
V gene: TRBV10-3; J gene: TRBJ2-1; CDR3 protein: AISESTVEEQF
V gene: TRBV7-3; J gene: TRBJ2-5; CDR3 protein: ASSLSGQGTETQY
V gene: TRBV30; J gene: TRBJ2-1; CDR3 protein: AWSSYTSGRGYNEQF
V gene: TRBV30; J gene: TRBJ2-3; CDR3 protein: AWGSGTDTQY
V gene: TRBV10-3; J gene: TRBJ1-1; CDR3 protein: AIKPTGVDTEAF
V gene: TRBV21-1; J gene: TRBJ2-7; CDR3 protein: ASRVLGLAVTYEQY
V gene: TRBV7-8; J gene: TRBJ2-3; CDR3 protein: ASSLRPRGSGSSPDTQY
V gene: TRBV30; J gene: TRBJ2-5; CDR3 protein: AWTGHGRETQY
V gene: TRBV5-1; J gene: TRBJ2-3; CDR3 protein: ASGSAGVNTDTQY
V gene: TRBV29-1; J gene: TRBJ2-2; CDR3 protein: SVRQGADTGELF
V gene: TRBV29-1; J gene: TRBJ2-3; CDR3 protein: SAEGGRGRPSTDTQY
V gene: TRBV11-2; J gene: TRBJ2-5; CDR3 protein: ASRPGLAGETQY
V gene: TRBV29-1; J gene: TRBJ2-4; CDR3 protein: SAAGRREDIQY
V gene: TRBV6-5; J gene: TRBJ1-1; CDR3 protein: ASTDGLPPTEAF